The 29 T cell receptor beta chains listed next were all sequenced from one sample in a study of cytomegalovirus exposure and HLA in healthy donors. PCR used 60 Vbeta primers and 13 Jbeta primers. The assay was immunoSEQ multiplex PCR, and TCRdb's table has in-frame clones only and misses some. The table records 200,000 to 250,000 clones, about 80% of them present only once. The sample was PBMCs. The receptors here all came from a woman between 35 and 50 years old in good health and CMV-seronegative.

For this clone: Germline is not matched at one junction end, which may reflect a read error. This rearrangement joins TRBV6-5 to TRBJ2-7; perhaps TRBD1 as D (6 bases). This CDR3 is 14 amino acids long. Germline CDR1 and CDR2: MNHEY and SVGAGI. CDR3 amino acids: CAGSYQGGPYEQYF. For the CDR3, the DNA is TGTGCCGGCAGTTACCAAGGGGGACCCTACGAGCAGTACTTC.

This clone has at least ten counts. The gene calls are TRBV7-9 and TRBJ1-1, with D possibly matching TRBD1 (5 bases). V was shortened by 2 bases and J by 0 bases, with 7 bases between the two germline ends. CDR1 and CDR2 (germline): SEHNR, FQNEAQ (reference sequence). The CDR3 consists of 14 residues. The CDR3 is CASSLPGMNTEAFF. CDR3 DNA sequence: TGTGCCAGCAGCTTACCAGGGATGAACACTGAAGCTTTCTTT.

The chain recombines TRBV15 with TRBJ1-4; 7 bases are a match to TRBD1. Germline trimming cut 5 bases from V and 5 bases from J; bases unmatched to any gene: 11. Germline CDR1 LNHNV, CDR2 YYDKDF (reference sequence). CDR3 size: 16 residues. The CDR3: CATSSSDRDRNEKLFF. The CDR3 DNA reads TGTGCCACCAGCTCATCGGACCGGGACAGAAATGAAAAACTGTTTTTT.

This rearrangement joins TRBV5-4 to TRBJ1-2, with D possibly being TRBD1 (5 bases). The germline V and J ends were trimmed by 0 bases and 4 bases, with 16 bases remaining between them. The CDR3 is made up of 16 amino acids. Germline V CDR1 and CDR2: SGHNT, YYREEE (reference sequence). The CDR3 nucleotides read TGTGCCAGCAGCTTGGAAGGCGGCAGGGAACTCTATGGCTACACCTTC. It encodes CASSLEGGRELYGYTF.

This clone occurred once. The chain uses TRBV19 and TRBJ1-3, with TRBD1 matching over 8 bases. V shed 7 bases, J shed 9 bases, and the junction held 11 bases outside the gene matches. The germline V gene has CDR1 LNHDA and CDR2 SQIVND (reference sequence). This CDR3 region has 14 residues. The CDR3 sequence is CASTGQAPFSTIYF. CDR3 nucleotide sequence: TGTGCCAGTACGGGACAGGCCCCTTTTAGCACCATATATTTT. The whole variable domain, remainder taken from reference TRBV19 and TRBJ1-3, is DGGITQSPKYLFRKEGQNVTLSCEQNLNHDAMYWYRQDPGQGLRLIYYSQIVNDFQKGDIAEGYSVSREKKESFPLTVTSAQKNPTAFYLCASTGQAPFSTIYFGEGSWLTVV.

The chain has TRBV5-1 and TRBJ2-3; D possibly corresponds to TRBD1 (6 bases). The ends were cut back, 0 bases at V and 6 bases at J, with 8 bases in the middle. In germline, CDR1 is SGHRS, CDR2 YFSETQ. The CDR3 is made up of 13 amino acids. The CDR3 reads CASSLEQGDTQYF. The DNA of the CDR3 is TGCGCCAGCAGCTTGGAACAGGGCGATACGCAGTATTTT.

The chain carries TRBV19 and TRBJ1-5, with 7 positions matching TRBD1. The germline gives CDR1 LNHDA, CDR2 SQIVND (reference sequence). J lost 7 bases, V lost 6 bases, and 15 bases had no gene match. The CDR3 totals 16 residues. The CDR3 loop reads CASSVQVGGTDQPQHF. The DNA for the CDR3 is TGTGCCAGTAGCGTGCAAGTTGGGGGGACAGACCAGCCCCAGCATTTT.

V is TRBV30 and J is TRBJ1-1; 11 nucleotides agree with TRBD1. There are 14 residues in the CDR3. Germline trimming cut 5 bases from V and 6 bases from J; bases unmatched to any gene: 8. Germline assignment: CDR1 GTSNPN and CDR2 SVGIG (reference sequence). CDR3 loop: CAWRRGTGGPEAFF. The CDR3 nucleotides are TGTGCCTGGCGAAGGGGGACAGGGGGACCTGAAGCTTTCTTT.

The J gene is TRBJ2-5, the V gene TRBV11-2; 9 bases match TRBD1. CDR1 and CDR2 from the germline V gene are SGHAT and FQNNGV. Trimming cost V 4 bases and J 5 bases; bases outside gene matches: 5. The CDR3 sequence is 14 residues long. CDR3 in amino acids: CASSSDRGMETQYF. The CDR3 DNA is TGTGCCAGCAGCTCGGACAGGGGAATGGAGACCCAGTACTTC.

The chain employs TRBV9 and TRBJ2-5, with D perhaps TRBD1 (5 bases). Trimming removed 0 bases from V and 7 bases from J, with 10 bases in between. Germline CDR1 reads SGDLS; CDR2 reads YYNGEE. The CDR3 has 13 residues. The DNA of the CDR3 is TGTGCCAGCAGCGTAGTGGGTCAGGGGACCCAGTACTTC. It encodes CASSVVGQGTQYF.

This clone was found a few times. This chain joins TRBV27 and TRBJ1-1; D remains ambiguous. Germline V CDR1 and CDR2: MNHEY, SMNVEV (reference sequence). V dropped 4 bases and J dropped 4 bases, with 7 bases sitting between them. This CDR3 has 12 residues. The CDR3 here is CASSYGGTEAFF. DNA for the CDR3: TGTGCCAGCAGTTACGGTGGCACTGAAGCTTTCTTT.

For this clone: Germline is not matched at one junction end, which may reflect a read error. CDR3 sequence (DNA): TGTGCTAGCAGCTCAGGGCCAGGGGTCGGAAACACCATATATTTT. The encoded protein is CASSSGPGVGNTIYF. The rearrangement uses TRBV7-7 and TRBJ1-3, with D perhaps TRBD1 (6 bases). CDR3 length equals 15 residues. Germline loops: CDR1 SSHAT, CDR2 FNYEAQ (reference sequence).

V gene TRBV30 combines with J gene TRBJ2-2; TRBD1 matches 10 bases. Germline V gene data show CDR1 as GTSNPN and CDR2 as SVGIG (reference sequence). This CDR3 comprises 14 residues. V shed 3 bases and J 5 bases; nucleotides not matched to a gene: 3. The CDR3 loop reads CAWRRTGGTGELFF. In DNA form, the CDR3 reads TGTGCCTGGAGAAGGACAGGGGGAACCGGGGAGCTGTTTTTT.

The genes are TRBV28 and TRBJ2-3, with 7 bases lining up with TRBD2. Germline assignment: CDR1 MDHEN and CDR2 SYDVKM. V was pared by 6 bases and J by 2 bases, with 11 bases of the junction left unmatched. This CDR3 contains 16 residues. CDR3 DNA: TGTGCCAGCAGCGTTTTCGGGGAGGGCCTCACAGATACGCAGTATTTT. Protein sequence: CASSVFGEGLTDTQYF.

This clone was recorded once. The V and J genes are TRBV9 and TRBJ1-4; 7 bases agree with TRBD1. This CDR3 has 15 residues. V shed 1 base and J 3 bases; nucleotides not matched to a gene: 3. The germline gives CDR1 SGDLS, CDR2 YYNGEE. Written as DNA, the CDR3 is TGTGCCAGCAGCGTATCGGGACAGTCTAATGAAAAACTGTTTTTT. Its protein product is CASSVSGQSNEKLFF.

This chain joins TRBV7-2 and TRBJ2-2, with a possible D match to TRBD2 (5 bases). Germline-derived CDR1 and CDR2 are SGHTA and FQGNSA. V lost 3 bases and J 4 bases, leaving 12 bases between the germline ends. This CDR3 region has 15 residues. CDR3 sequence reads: CASSLSDFTTGELFF. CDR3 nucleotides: TGTGCCAGCAGCTTGTCGGACTTCACCACCGGGGAGCTGTTTTTT.

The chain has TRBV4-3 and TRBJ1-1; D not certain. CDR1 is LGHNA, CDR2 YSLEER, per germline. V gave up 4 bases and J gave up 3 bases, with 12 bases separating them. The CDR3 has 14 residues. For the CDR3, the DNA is TGCGCCAGCAGCCCGGGCCACGGGGACACTGAAGCTTTCTTT. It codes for CASSPGHGDTEAFF.

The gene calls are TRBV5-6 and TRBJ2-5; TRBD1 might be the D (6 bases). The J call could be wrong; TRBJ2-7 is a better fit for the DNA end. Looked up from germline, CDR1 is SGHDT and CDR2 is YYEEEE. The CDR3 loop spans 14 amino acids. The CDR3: CASSLLWSGDEQYF. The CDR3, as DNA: TGTGCCAGCAGCTTGTTATGGTCAGGGGACGAGCAGTACTTC.

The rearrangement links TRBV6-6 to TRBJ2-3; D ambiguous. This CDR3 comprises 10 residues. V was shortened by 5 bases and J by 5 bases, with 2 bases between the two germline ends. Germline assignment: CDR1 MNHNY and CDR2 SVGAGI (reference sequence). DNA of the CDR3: TGTGCCAGCAGTCAAGATACGCAGTATTTT. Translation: CASSQDTQYF.

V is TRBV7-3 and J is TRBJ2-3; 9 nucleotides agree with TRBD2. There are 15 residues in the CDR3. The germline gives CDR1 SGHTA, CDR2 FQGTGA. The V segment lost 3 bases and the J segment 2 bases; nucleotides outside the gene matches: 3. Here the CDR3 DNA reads TGTGCCAGCAGCTTTAGCGGGGGAATCACAGATACGCAGTATTTT. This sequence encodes CASSFSGGITDTQYF.

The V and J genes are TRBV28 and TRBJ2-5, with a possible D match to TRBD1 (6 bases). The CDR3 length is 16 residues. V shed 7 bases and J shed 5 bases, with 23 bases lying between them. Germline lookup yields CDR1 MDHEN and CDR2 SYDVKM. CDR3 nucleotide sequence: TGTGCCAGCACCCTGAGTTCCCCAGGGGTGCGGGAGACCCAGTACTTC. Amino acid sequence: CASTLSSPGVRETQYF. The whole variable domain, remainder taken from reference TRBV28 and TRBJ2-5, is DVKVTQSSRYLVKRTGEKVFLECVQDMDHENMFWYRQDPGLGLRLIYFSYDVKMKEKGDIPEGYSVSREKKERFSLILESASTNQTSMYLCASTLSSPGVRETQYFGPGTRLLVL.

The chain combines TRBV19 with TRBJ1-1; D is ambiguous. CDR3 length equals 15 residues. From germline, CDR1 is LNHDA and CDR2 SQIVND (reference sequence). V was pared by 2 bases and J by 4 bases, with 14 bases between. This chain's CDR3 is CASSIKAESGTEAFF. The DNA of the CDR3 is TGTGCCAGTAGTATAAAGGCAGAATCGGGCACTGAAGCTTTCTTT.

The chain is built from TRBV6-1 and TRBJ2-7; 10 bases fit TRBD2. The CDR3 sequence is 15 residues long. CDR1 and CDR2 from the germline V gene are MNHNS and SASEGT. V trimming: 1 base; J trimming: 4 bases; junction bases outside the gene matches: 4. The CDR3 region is CASSEGGTSEYEQYF. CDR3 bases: TGTGCCAGCAGTGAAGGAGGGACTAGCGAATACGAGCAGTACTTC.

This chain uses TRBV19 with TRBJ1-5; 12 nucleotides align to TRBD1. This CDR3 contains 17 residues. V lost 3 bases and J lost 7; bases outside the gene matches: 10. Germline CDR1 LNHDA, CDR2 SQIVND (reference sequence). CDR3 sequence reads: CASSMLLGQGARQPQHF. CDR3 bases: TGTGCCAGTAGTATGTTATTGGGACAGGGGGCACGACAGCCCCAGCATTTT.

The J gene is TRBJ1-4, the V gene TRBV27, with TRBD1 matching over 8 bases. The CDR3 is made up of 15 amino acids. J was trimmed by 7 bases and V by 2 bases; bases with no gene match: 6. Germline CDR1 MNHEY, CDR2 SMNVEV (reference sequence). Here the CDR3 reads CASSLLGQGAEKLFF. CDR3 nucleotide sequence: TGTGCCAGCAGTTTACTCGGACAGGGTGCTGAAAAACTGTTTTTT.

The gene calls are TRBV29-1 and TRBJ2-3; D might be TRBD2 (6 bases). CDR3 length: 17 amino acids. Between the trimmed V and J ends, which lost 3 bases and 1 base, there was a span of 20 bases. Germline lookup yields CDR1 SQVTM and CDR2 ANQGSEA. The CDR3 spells CSVDGTNSASGTDTQYF. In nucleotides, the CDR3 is TGCAGCGTTGATGGTACAAATTCGGCTAGCGGCACAGATACGCAGTATTTT.

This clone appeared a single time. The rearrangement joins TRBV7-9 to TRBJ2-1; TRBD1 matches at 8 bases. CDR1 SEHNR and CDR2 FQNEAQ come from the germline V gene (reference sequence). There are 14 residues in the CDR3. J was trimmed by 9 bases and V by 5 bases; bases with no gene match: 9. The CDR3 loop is CASSPEDRGGEQFF. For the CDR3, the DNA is TGTGCCAGCAGCCCCGAAGACAGGGGAGGTGAGCAGTTCTTC. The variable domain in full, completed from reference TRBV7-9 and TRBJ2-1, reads DTGVSQNPRHKITKRGQNVTFRCDPISEHNRLYWYRQTLGQGPEFLTYFQNEAQLEKSRLLSDRFSAERPKGSFSTLEIQRTEQGDSAMYLCASSPEDRGGEQFFGPGTRLTVL.

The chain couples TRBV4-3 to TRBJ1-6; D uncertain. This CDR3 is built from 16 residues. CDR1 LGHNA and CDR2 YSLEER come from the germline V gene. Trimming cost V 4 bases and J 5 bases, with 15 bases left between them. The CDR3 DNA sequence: TGCGCCAGCAGCCCCACGGAATCCGGGGATAATTCACCCCTCCACTTT. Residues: CASSPTESGDNSPLHF.

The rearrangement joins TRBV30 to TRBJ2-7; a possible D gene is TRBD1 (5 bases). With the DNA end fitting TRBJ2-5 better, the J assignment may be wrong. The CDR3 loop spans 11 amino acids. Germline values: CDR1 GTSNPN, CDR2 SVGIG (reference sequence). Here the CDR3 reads CAWSKGETQYF. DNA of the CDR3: TGTGCCTGGAGTAAGGGGGAGACCCAGTACTTC.